The TCR beta chain described here comes from a study of blood T cell repertoires in COVID-19 (TCRdb year 2020). With regard to the full study: Collaborator samples came from the United States, Italy and Spain and covered acute and convalescent phases of COVID-19. The prospective study material was composed of cDNA or gDNA derived from T cells, B-cell-depleted T cells, or PBMCs. Subjects who had been exposed to COVID-19, were actively infected with it, or had recovered from it provided the deeply sampled blood TCRbeta repertoires that made up the dataset. The repertoires were released in a freely available public database intended as a resource for research on the immune response to SARS-CoV-2. Samples came from the ongoing ImmuneRACE study (first 160 participants) plus 1,254 subjects from 6 global collaborators. The sample metadata nearly always contained a de-identified subject ID, COVID-19 status, age in years and sex. Where available, HLA class I and class II types were obtained from metadata supplied by the sample provider rather than from assay-based typing.

TCRbeta CDR3 regions were amplified from genomic DNA using the immunoSEQ Assay, a bias-controlled multiplex PCR. The source study handled its data this way. The number of nucleated cells in each sample was estimated from the amplification of reference gene primers within the assay. Sequence reads were collapsed and filtered to measure the absolute abundance of every unique TCRbeta CDR3 rearrangement. For each sample, productive Simpson clonality was calculated as the square root of Simpson's diversity index over productive rearrangements. TCRdb re-hosts the immuneACCESS table, in-frame sequences only. Its copies lack some clones; in the studies checked, an unresolved V gene accounts for under half of them, and the cause for the rest is not known. V and J calls and clone size are copied from that table; D and trimming were computed from the DNA. The sample data list about 200,000 clones, and about 85% of these were observed just once. The top ten constitute 20% of the sample.

The germline V gene encodes CDR1 SGHRS and CDR2 YFSETQ. Counted from cysteine to phenylalanine, this CDR3 has 16 amino acids. Of all the DNA, just the CDR3 is kept, 48 bases in frame from base 1. Clipping removes 3 bases from V and 5 bases from J, with 13 as the unmatched junction base count. Whole blood was collected in K2EDTA tubes by collaborating institutions according to the institutions' own protocols. Collaborator samples were shipped for TCRbeta analysis as frozen whole blood, isolated PBMCs, or DNA extracted from either sample type. Turning to this clone: Its antigen is still unknown. No qualities accompany the bases; no much larger clone lies one base away.

General findings and caveats noted by the study authors: The amount of clinical and demographic metadata varied by source and participant and was provided uncurated.

The clonotype comes from a human donor in a cohort sampled during active COVID-19. The sequence is built from TRBV5-1 and TRBJ2-7; 8 of the junction bases match TRBD1. Sequencing used peripheral blood. CDR3 region: CASSSVGRQGHNEQYF. Read as DNA, the sequence is TGCGCCAGCAGCTCGGTAGGAAGACAGGGGCATAACGAGCAGTACTTC.